These T cell receptor beta chains were read from a single sample in a study of blood T cells in healthy people across ages. TCRdb ran MiXCR on the 5' RACE reads and lists one entry per CDR3 protein. This sample carries about 1.5 million distinct CDR3 sequences, roughly 43% of them seen once, and the ten largest clones take about 4%. The sequenced sample consisted of blood. Source of these receptors: a woman younger than 30 in good health. Each CDR3 is given with its conserved first and last residue. The D gene is left open where the match is weak. Expanded clones get a size class; other rows say once, few or many, or leave the size out.

size,J,D,V,CDR3,DNA
few,TRBJ1-5,TRBD1,TRBV7-2,CASSLDRGGRSNQPQHF,TGTGCCAGCAGCCTAGACAGGGGTGGTAGGAGCAATCAGCCCCAGCATTTT
NA,TRBJ2-5,TRBD2,TRBV29-1,CSVPRPGGGYNEQYF,TGCAGCGTCCCCAGACCGGGCGGGGGGTACAATGAGCAGTACTTC
NA,TRBJ2-1,TRBD2,TRBV7-2,CASSGRLAGETYNEQFF,TGTGCCAGCAGCGGCCGACTAGCGGGGGAAACCTACAATGAGCAGTTCTTC
NA,TRBJ2-5,TRBD1,TRBV29-1,CSVAQTGGRETQYF,TGCAGCGTTGCCCAGACAGGGGGCAGGGAGACCCAGTACTTC
NA,TRBJ2-7,NA,TRBV4-1,CASSHKDLLSYEQYF,TGCGCCAGCAGCCACAAGGATCTGCTTTCCTACGAGCAGTACTTC
NA,TRBJ1-1,NA,TRBV27,CASSWNGDTEAFF,TGTGCCAGCAGCTGGAACGGGGACACTGAAGCTTTCTTT
few,TRBJ2-1,NA,TRBV6-5,CASRTDAYNEQFF,TGTGCCAGCAGGACAGACGCCTACAATGAGCAGTTCTTC
many,TRBJ2-3,NA,TRBV29-1,CSVADGLTDTQYF,TGCAGCGTTGCTGACGGCCTCACAGATACGCAGTATTTT
few,TRBJ2-7,TRBD1,TRBV6-1,CASSSRTGGFEQYF,TGTGCCAGCAGTTCCCGGACAGGGGGCTTCGAGCAGTACTTC
NA,TRBJ1-2,TRBD1,TRBV4-3,CASSQDRGLSGGYTF,TGCGCCAGCAGCCAAGACAGGGGGCTAAGCGGTGGCTACACCTTC
NA,TRBJ2-1,NA,TRBV7-2,CASSPRGSSSHEQFF,TGTGCCAGCAGCCCCCGCGGTAGCTCCAGTCATGAGCAGTTCTTC
NA,TRBJ1-6,NA,TRBV6-5,CASRPRLNSPLHF,TGTGCCAGCAGGCCAAGACTGAATTCACCCCTCCACTTT
NA,TRBJ2-3,TRBD2,TRBV20-1,CSASSGGKQYF,TGCAGTGCTAGTAGCGGGGGGAAGCAGTATTTT
many,TRBJ2-7,NA,TRBV6-1,CASSATSYEQYF,TGTGCCAGCAGTGCAACCTCCTACGAGCAGTACTTC
once,TRBJ1-5,NA,TRBV5-6,CASSRSRDLERPQHF,TGTGCCAGCAGCCGTTCCCGGGACCTCGAGCGGCCCCAGCATTTT
NA,TRBJ2-7,TRBD2,TRBV20-1,CSANPSGRVSYEQYF,TGCAGTGCAAATCCTAGCGGGAGGGTTTCCTACGAGCAGTACTTC
NA,TRBJ2-7,NA,TRBV20-1,CSAREGLRPFEQYF,TGCAGTGCTAGAGAAGGTCTGCGTCCGTTCGAGCAGTACTTC
NA,TRBJ1-4,TRBD1,TRBV14,CASSQDVRGQAFF,TGTGCCAGCAGCCAAGATGTTAGGGGACAGGCGTTTTTT
once,TRBJ2-7,TRBD2,TRBV6-1,CATYGLAPYEQYF,TGTGCCACCTACGGACTAGCCCCTTACGAGCAGTACTTC
few,TRBJ2-7,TRBD1,TRBV7-2,CASGDRVPYEQYF,TGTGCCAGCGGGGACAGGGTTCCCTACGAGCAGTACTTC